Following are 31 T cell receptor beta chains from one sample sequenced in a study of identical twins. TCRdb re-derived calls from the 5' RACE reads in MiXCR, one entry per CDR3 protein. The sample lists fewer than 550,000 distinct CDR3 sequences, around 15% occurring once. These data were also filed under a second study, of yellow fever vaccine responses in identical twins.

Sequenced: CD4+ T cells sorted from blood. These receptor sequences come from a woman between 18 and 29 years old in good health.

The chain uses TRBV4-1 and TRBJ2-2, with D tentatively TRBD1 (6 bases). CDR3 length equals 17 residues. CDR1 is MGHRA, CDR2 YSYEKL, per germline. V lost 0 bases to trimming and J lost 5 bases, with 16 bases between them. Here the CDR3 reads CASSQDQGRFGTGELFF. CDR3 DNA sequence: TGCGCCAGCAGCCAAGACCAGGGGCGTTTTGGGACCGGGGAGCTGTTTTTT.

In its sample, this clonotype was seen a few times. The CDR3: CASSRTETQYF. The CDR3 nucleotides read TGTGCCAGCAGCCGGACGGAGACCCAGTACTTC. The chain has TRBV5-5 and TRBJ2-5; D unresolved. Trimming left V 4 bases short and J 5 bases short, with 6 bases between. The V gene's germline CDR1 is SGHKS and CDR2 YYEKEE (reference sequence). This CDR3 has 11 residues.

The CDR3 loop reads CASSVDLATYNEQFF. CDR3 in DNA: TGTGCCAGCAGCGTAGATCTAGCAACCTACAATGAGCAGTTCTTC. The rearrangement joins TRBV9 to TRBJ2-1, with a possible D match to TRBD2 (5 bases). The V gene lost 0 bases and the J gene lost 2 bases, with 9 bases spanning the gap. The germline CDR1 and CDR2 sequences are SGDLS and YYNGEE. The CDR3 contains 15 residues.

This clonotype was counted only a few times. Relative to the germline gene, one junction end is altered; a read error may explain this. V gene TRBV4-1 combines with J gene TRBJ2-6; no reliable D call. CDR1 is MGHRA, CDR2 YSYEKL, per germline. This CDR3 is built from 14 residues. CDR3 coding DNA: TGCGCCAGCAACCAAGACTCTGGGGCCAACGTCCTGACTTTC. Encoded protein: CASNQDSGANVLTF.

This clonotype showed up many times. CDR3 loop: CASSKASWFNTEAFF. The CDR3 DNA reads as TGTGCCAGCAGCAAGGCCAGCTGGTTTAACACTGAAGCTTTCTTT. The chain employs TRBV7-9 and TRBJ1-1, with no clear D. The CDR3 totals 15 residues. Trimming removed 5 bases from V and 2 bases from J, with 15 bases in between. The V gene's germline CDR1 is SEHNR and CDR2 FQNEAQ (reference sequence).

This clonotype was recorded a few times. The genes are TRBV28 and TRBJ2-3, with 10 nucleotides matching TRBD2. The CDR3 has 17 amino acids. V shed 1 base, J shed 2 bases, and the junction held 6 bases outside the gene matches. Germline lookup yields CDR1 MDHEN and CDR2 SYDVKM. In DNA form, the CDR3 reads TGTGCCAGCAGTTTATATGGGAGCGGGGGGGCCACAGATACGCAGTATTTT. Its protein is CASSLYGSGGATDTQYF.

The rearrangement uses TRBV12-3 or TRBV12-4 and TRBJ2-5; D is perhaps TRBD1 (5 bases). The germline V and J ends were trimmed by 6 bases and 0 bases, with 26 bases remaining between them. The CDR3 length is 19 residues. CDR3: CASSRLRTYGRINQETQYF. The CDR3 region has the DNA TGTGCCAGCAGCCGTTTGAGGACATATGGGCGGATAAACCAAGAGACCCAGTACTTC.

The CDR3 DNA reads TGCAGTGCTACCTATAGCGGGAGGGCGTTGACCGGGGAGCTGTTTTTT. This encodes CSATYSGRALTGELFF. The chain is built from TRBV20-1 and TRBJ2-2; 11 nucleotides line up with TRBD2. After removal of 4 bases from V and 5 bases from J, the junction contained 9 bases not matched to a gene. CDR3 size: 16 residues. From germline, CDR1 is DFQATT and CDR2 SNEGSKA (reference sequence).

The chain joins TRBV7-9 to TRBJ2-5, with D unresolved. The CDR3 is made up of 14 amino acids. V was shortened by 1 base and J by 5 bases, with 11 bases between the two germline ends. The germline V gene has CDR1 SEHNR and CDR2 FQNEAQ (reference sequence). In DNA form, the CDR3 reads TGTGCCAGCAGCTTAGGGGGAAAAAGGGAGACCCAGTACTTC. It codes for CASSLGGKRETQYF.

V and J are TRBV15 and TRBJ1-2; 8 nucleotides match TRBD1. Trimming at V came to 4 bases and at J to 1 base, leaving 5 bases not matched to a gene. Looked up from germline, CDR1 is LNHNV and CDR2 is YYDKDF (reference sequence). CDR3 size: 15 residues. This CDR3 is CATSIRQGNNYGYTF. The CDR3, as DNA: TGTGCCACCAGCATCCGACAGGGGAATAACTATGGCTACACCTTC.

This clonotype was seen a handful of times. The chain recombines TRBV5-1 with TRBJ2-1; D possibly corresponds to TRBD1 (5 bases). V lost 4 bases and J lost 8, with 13 bases in between. The CDR3 has 13 amino acids. Germline-derived CDR1 and CDR2 are SGHRS and YFSETQ. The CDR3 is CASSPNQGDEQFF. Written as DNA, the CDR3 is TGCGCCAGCAGCCCAAACCAAGGGGATGAGCAGTTCTTC.

This clonotype was found a few times. The chain couples TRBV6-2 or TRBV6-3 to TRBJ2-1; no clear D. The germline V gene has CDR1 MNHEY and CDR2 SVGEGT. The germline V and J ends were trimmed by 8 bases and 1 base, with 12 bases remaining between them. This CDR3 is 14 amino acids long. The CDR3, as DNA: TGTGCCAGCCGCCGCCCAGGTTCCTACAATGAGCAGTTCTTC. Residues: CASRRPGSYNEQFF.

There are a few counts of this clonotype. The chain links TRBV14 to TRBJ2-1; D remains ambiguous. V lost 4 bases, J lost 4 bases, and 14 bases lay in between. The CDR3 loop spans 15 amino acids. The germline gives CDR1 SGHDN, CDR2 FVKESK. This chain's CDR3 is CASSPSGWGYNEQFF. The DNA for the CDR3 is TGTGCCAGCAGCCCCTCAGGTTGGGGATACAATGAGCAGTTCTTC.

The chain employs TRBV29-1 and TRBJ2-2; D is unresolved. The V gene's germline CDR1 is SQVTM and CDR2 ANQGSEA. V dropped 7 bases and J dropped 2 bases, with 8 bases sitting between them. The CDR3 has 12 residues. The CDR3 region has the DNA TGCAGCGCTCACACTAACACCGGGGAGCTGTTTTTT. Protein product: CSAHTNTGELFF.

The rearrangement uses TRBV4-2 and TRBJ2-5; D may be TRBD1 (5 bases). In germline, CDR1 is LGHNA, CDR2 YNFKEQ. The CDR3 is 15 residues long. V lost 1 base to trimming and J lost 2 bases, with 11 bases between them. The CDR3 sequence is CASSQGGWTQETQYF. The CDR3 DNA is TGTGCCAGCAGCCAAGGGGGTTGGACACAAGAGACCCAGTACTTC.

This clonotype appeared once. The chain couples TRBV5-5 to TRBJ2-5; 7 bases map to TRBD2. Germline V gives CDR1 SGHKS, CDR2 YYEKEE (reference sequence). The CDR3 loop spans 14 amino acids. With 4 bases clipped from V and 4 bases from J, the junction kept 7 bases outside the gene matches. The CDR3 DNA follows: TGTGCCAGCAGCACCTGGACGGGAGGAGAGACCCAGTACTTC. This translates into CASSTWTGGETQYF.

The V call is TRBV27, the J call TRBJ1-1; no clear D. The germline V gene encodes CDR1 MNHEY and CDR2 SMNVEV (reference sequence). The CDR3 has 13 residues. The V and J ends lost 4 bases and 1 base respectively, with 7 bases between them. CDR3 sequence reads: CASSSIRNTEAFF. As DNA, the CDR3 is TGTGCCAGCAGTTCGATCCGGAACACTGAAGCTTTCTTT.

This clonotype has a handful of counts. The rearrangement links TRBV10-3 to TRBJ2-2; 9 bases fit TRBD1. V gave up 2 bases and J gave up 4 bases; unmatched junction bases: 2. The CDR3 is made up of 15 amino acids. Looked up from germline, CDR1 is ENHRY and CDR2 is SYGVKD. CDR3 in amino acids: CAISETGGFTGELFF. The DNA of the CDR3 is TGTGCCATCAGTGAGACAGGGGGCTTCACCGGGGAGCTGTTTTTT.

In its sample, this clonotype was seen a few times. V and J are TRBV5-1 and TRBJ2-1; TRBD1 matches 9 bases. Germline trimming cut 4 bases from V and 2 bases from J; bases unmatched to any gene: 10. The germline V gene encodes CDR1 SGHRS and CDR2 YFSETQ. This CDR3 spans 17 amino acids. This CDR3 is CASSPRAGTGTYNEQFF. DNA of the CDR3: TGCGCCAGCAGCCCCAGGGCTGGGACAGGGACCTACAATGAGCAGTTCTTC.

The chain uses TRBV24-1 and TRBJ2-1; D ambiguous. Germline loops: CDR1 KGHDR, CDR2 SFDVKD. This CDR3 comprises 12 residues. Trimming removed 4 bases from V and 6 bases from J, with 6 bases in between. The CDR3 reads CATSDPLNEQFF. The CDR3 DNA reads as TGTGCCACCAGTGACCCGCTCAATGAGCAGTTCTTC.

This chain links TRBV27 with TRBJ2-4; 9 positions agree with TRBD2. Germline CDR1 MNHEY, CDR2 SMNVEV (reference sequence). With V trimmed by 5 bases and J by 0 bases, 11 bases remained unmatched. There are 18 residues in the CDR3. This CDR3 reads CASSPRLAGAPAKNIQYF. The CDR3 bases are TGTGCCAGCAGTCCCCGTTTAGCGGGAGCCCCAGCCAAAAACATTCAGTACTTC.

This clonotype occurred a few times. CDR3 sequence: CSARDSRGTAIYF. In nucleotides, the CDR3 is TGCAGTGCTAGAGATAGCAGGGGGACCGCCATATATTTT. V usage is TRBV20-1 and J usage is TRBJ1-3; 7 nucleotides line up with TRBD1. Germline loops: CDR1 DFQATT, CDR2 SNEGSKA (reference sequence). The length of the CDR3 is 13 residues. V shed 0 bases, J shed 11 bases, and the junction held 7 bases outside the gene matches.

The V and J genes are TRBV7-9 and TRBJ2-7; a possible D gene is TRBD2 (6 bases). Germline V gene sequence: CDR1 SEHNR, CDR2 FQNEAQ (reference sequence). This CDR3 region has 17 residues. V was pared by 5 bases and J by 3 bases, with 23 bases between. CDR3 DNA sequence: TGTGCCAGCAGCCCAACTCTACTCCGGGACTCTAGCTACGAGCAGTACTTC. As protein: CASSPTLLRDSSYEQYF.

This clonotype has only a few counts. CDR3 bases: TGTGCCAGCAGCACGACCGGGACCAGCGGGTCACCCCTCCACTTT. Translated, it gives CASSTTGTSGSPLHF. The chain joins TRBV11-2 to TRBJ1-6; the D gene is possibly TRBD1 (5 bases). V lost 5 bases to trimming and J lost 10 bases, with 18 bases between them. The CDR3 spans 15 residues. Germline V gives CDR1 SGHAT, CDR2 FQNNGV.

The rearrangement joins TRBV20-1 to TRBJ2-3; TRBD2 matches at 11 bases. Trimming cost V 4 bases and J 1 base; bases outside gene matches: 1. CDR1 DFQATT and CDR2 SNEGSKA come from the germline V gene (reference sequence). The CDR3 is 14 amino acids. CDR3 sequence (DNA): TGCAGTGCTAAACTAGCGGGAGGCACAGATACGCAGTATTTT. It translates to CSAKLAGGTDTQYF.

The chain employs TRBV20-1 and TRBJ2-7; no clear D. The CDR3 loop spans 13 amino acids. CDR1 and CDR2 (germline): DFQATT, SNEGSKA (reference sequence). The V gene lost 7 bases and the J gene lost 2 bases, with 15 bases spanning the gap. CDR3 sequence: CSVCGRDPYEQYV. Written as DNA, the CDR3 is TGCAGTGTTTGTGGGCGAGACCCCTACGAGCAGTACGTC.

This clonotype showed up just a few times. This rearrangement joins TRBV7-2 to TRBJ2-1, with 8 bases identical to TRBD2. Trimming at V came to 1 base and at J to 7 bases, leaving 12 bases not matched to a gene. This CDR3 has 17 residues. Germline CDR1 reads SGHTA; CDR2 reads FQGNSA. The CDR3 DNA is TGTGCCAGCAGCTTAGTTGTAGCTCCTAGCGGGCGAAATGAGCAGTTCTTC. It translates to CASSLVVAPSGRNEQFF.

The CDR3 DNA reads as TGTGCCAGCAGTCCGGGACTAGCGAGAGTAAGCGAGCAGTACTTC. Translating gives CASSPGLARVSEQYF. The rearrangement joins TRBV28 to TRBJ2-7; TRBD2 agrees at 10 bases. This CDR3 is 15 amino acids long. V gave up 5 bases and J gave up 6 bases; unmatched junction bases: 10. The germline V gene encodes CDR1 MDHEN and CDR2 SYDVKM.

The V gene is TRBV5-1, the J gene TRBJ2-1; 7 bases agree with TRBD2. Germline V gives CDR1 SGHRS, CDR2 YFSETQ. Trimming took 0 bases from V and 6 from J; bases not matched to a gene: 9. The CDR3 loop spans 16 amino acids. The CDR3 region has the DNA TGCGCCAGCAGCTTGGGCGGCGGGAGTGGGGTCAATGAGCAGTTCTTC. Residues: CASSLGGGSGVNEQFF. Supplemented by reference TRBV5-1 and TRBJ2-1, the full variable domain reads KAGVTQTPRYLIKTRGQQVTLSCSPISGHRSVSWYQQTPGQGLQFLFEYFSETQRNKGNFPGRFSGRQFSNSRSEMNVSTLELGDSALYLCASSLGGGSGVNEQFFGPGTRLTVL.

The V call is TRBV18, the J call TRBJ2-1; the match to TRBD2 covers 7 bases. The trim removed 4 bases at V and 0 bases at J, leaving 9 bases unmatched. The germline V gene encodes CDR1 KGHSH and CDR2 LQKENI. The CDR3 contains 17 residues. In nucleotides, the CDR3 is TGTGCCAGCTCACTACCCGTGGGCGGGAGCTCCTACAATGAGCAGTTCTTC. Amino acids: CASSLPVGGSSYNEQFF.

The sample holds many counts of this clonotype. The chain uses TRBV12-3 or TRBV12-4 and TRBJ2-3; perhaps TRBD2 as D (5 bases). The CDR3 is made up of 16 amino acids. V was cut by 6 bases and J by 5 bases, with 21 bases left in between. Here the CDR3 reads CASSRLLASSQDTQYF. DNA for the CDR3: TGTGCCAGCAGCCGTCTCCTAGCCAGTTCCCAAGATACGCAGTATTTT.